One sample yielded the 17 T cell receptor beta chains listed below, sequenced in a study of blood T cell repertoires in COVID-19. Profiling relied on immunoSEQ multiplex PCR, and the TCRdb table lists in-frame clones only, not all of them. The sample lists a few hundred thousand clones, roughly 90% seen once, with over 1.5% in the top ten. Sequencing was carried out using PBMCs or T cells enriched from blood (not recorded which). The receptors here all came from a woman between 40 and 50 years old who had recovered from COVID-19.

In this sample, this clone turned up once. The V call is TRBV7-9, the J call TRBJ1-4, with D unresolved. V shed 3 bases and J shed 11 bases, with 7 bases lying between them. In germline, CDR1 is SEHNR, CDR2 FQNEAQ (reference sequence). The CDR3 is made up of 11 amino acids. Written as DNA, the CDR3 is TGTGCCAGCAGCTTGGTCGGGAAACTGTTTTTT. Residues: CASSLVGKLFF.

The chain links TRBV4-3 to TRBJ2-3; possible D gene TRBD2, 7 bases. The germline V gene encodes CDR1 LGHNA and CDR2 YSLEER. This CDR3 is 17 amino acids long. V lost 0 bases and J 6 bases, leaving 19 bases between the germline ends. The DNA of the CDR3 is TGCGCCAGCAGCCAAGAAAGGGCGCGGGGGCTGGGTGATACGCAGTATTTT. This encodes CASSQERARGLGDTQYF.

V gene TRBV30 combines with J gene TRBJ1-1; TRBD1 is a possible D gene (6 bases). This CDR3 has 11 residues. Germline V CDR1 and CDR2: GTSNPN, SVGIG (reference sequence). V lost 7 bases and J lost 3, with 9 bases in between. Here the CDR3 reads CAYRDYTEAFF. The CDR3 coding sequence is TGTGCCTACAGGGATTACACTGAAGCTTTCTTT.

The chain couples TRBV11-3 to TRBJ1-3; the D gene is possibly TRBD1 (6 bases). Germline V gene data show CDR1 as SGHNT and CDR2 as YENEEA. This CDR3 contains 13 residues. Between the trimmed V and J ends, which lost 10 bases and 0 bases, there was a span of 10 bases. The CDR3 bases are TGTGCCACCGGGACAACCTCTGGAAACACCATATATTTT. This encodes CATGTTSGNTIYF. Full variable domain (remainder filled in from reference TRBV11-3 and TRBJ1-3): EAGVVQSPRYKIIEKKQPVAFWCNPISGHNTLYWYLQNLGQGPELLIRYENEEAVDDSQLPKDRFSAERLKGVDSTLKIQPAELGDSAVYLCATGTTSGNTIYFGEGSWLTVV.

CDR3 amino acids: CASSSKEGGGEQYF. CDR3 DNA sequence: TGCGCCAGCAGCTCCAAGGAAGGGGGCGGCGAGCAGTACTTC. The gene calls are TRBV5-1 and TRBJ2-7, with 7 nucleotides matching TRBD1. V was clipped by 3 bases and J by 6 bases; unmatched bases: 9. The V gene's germline CDR1 is SGHRS and CDR2 YFSETQ. CDR3 length equals 14 residues.

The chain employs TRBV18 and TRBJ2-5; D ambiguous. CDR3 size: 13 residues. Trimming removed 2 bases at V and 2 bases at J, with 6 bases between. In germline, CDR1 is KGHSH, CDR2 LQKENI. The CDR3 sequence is CASSPLRQETQYF. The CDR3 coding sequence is TGTGCCAGCTCACCATTGCGACAAGAGACCCAGTACTTC.

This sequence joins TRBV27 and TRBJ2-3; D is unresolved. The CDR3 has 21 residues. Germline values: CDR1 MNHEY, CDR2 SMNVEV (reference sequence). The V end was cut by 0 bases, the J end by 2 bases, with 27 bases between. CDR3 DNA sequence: TGTGCCAGCAGTTTATCGCTACCCCATACTGAAGCCTGGAGATCCACAGATACGCAGTATTTT. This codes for CASSLSLPHTEAWRSTDTQYF.

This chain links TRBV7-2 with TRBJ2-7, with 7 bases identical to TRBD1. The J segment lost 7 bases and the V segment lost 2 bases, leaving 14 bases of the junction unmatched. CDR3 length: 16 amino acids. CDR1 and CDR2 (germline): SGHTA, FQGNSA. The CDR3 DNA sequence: TGTGCCAGCAGCTTAAACGGTAGGCGACAGGGTGGAGAGCAGTACTTC. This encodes CASSLNGRRQGGEQYF. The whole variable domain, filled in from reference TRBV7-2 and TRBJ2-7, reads GAGVSQSPSNKVTEKGKDVELRCDPISGHTALYWYRQSLGQGLEFLIYFQGNSAPDKSGLPSDRFSAERTGGSVSTLTIQRTQQEDSAVYLCASSLNGRRQGGEQYFGPGTRLTVT.

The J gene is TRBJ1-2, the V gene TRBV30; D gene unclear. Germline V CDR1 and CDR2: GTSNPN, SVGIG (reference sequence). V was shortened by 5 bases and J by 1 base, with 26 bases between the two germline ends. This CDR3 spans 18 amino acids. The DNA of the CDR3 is TGTGCCTGGTGGCCGGTTGAGACACTTCCCGGAGGTAACTATGGCTACACCTTC. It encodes CAWWPVETLPGGNYGYTF.

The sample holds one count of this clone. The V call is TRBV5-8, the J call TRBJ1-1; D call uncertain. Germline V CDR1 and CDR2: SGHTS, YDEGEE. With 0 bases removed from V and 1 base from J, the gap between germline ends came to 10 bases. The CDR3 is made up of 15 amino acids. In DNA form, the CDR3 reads TGTGCCAGCAGCTTGGCCGGACTGACGAACACTGAAGCTTTCTTT. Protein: CASSLAGLTNTEAFF. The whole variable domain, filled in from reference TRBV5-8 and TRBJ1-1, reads EAGVTQSPTHLIKTRGQQATLRCSPISGHTSVYWYQQALGLGLQFLLWYDEGEERNRGNFPPRFSGRQFPNYSSELNVNALELEDSALYLCASSLAGLTNTEAFFGQGTRLTVV.

The CDR3 spells CASSPATGLNQPQHF. The CDR3 DNA follows: TGTGCCAGCAGCCCCGCGACAGGGCTCAATCAGCCCCAGCATTTT. V is TRBV9 and J is TRBJ1-5; 7 positions agree with TRBD1. The CDR3 is 15 residues long. Germline CDR1 and CDR2: SGDLS and YYNGEE. J lost 3 bases, V lost 4 bases, and 7 bases had no gene match.

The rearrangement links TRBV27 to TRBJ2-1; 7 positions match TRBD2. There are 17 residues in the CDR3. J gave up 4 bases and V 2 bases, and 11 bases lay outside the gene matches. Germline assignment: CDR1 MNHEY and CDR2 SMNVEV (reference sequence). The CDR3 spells CASSLLVSSGFYNEQFF. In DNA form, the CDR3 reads TGTGCCAGCAGTTTACTGGTGTCTAGCGGATTTTACAATGAGCAGTTCTTC.

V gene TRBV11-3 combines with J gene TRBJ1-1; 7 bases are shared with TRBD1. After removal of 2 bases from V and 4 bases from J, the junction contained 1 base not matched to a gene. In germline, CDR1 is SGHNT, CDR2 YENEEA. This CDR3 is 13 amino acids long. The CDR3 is CASSLHRGTEAFF. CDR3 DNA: TGTGCCAGCAGCTTACACAGGGGCACTGAAGCTTTCTTT.

The DNA of the CDR3 is TGTGCCACCAGCAGATCAAGCGGGGACTCCTACAATGAGCAGTTCTTC. It translates to CATSRSSGDSYNEQFF. The chain employs TRBV15 and TRBJ2-1; 7 nucleotides align to TRBD2. This CDR3 comprises 16 residues. Germline V CDR1 and CDR2: LNHNV, YYDKDF (reference sequence). After removal of 2 bases from V and 0 bases from J, the junction contained 4 bases not matched to a gene. Using reference TRBV15 and TRBJ2-1 for the parts outside the CDR3, the full variable domain is DAMVIQNPRYQVTQFGKPVTLSCSQTLNHNVMYWYQQKSSQAPKLLFHYYDKDFNNEADTPDNFQSRRPNTSFCFLDIRSPGLGDTAMYLCATSRSSGDSYNEQFFGPGTRLTVL.

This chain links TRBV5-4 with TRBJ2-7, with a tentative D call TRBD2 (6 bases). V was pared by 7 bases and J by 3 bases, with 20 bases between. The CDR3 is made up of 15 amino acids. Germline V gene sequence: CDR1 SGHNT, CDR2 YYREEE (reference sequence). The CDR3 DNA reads TGTGCCAGCGGAGGAGATCCGGGACTCAACTACGAGCAGTACTTC. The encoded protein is CASGGDPGLNYEQYF.

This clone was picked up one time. The CDR3 loop reads CPGSPTPGNEQFF. CDR3 coding DNA: TGTCCTGGGAGCCCCACGCCCGGCAATGAGCAGTTCTTC. The chain is built from TRBV22-1 and TRBJ2-1; the table's D call TRBD2 went unverified against the DNA. TRBV22-1 is a listed pseudogene. The CDR3 sequence is 13 residues long.

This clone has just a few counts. The CDR3 loop reads CASSRTRGYDQPQHF. CDR3 sequence (DNA): TGTGCCAGCTCACGTACGAGAGGGTACGATCAGCCCCAGCATTTT. The rearrangement uses TRBV18 and TRBJ1-5; D is unclear. This CDR3 contains 15 residues. Germline-derived CDR1 and CDR2 are KGHSH and LQKENI. Deletions cut 4 bases from V and 5 bases from J, with 15 bases between.